This T cell receptor beta chain was obtained from a study of cytomegalovirus exposure and HLA in healthy donors. A remark on this clone: Its antigen is unidentified.

Study outcomes and limitations: With high specificity and sensitivity, the classifier reportedly diagnosed cytomegalovirus status.

CDR1 is SGHDN and CDR2 is FVKESK in the germline V gene. The V end lost 5 bases, the J end lost 4 bases, and 11 bases lay between the germline ends. CDR3 length: 13 amino acids. The PCR ran on 60 Vbeta and 13 Jbeta primers. Assay used: immunoSEQ multiplex PCR; TCRdb lists only in-frame clones, some missing. The sample records approximately 160,000 clones, approximately 67% being singletons. This TCR was sampled from a woman between 18 and 30 years old in good health and CMV-seropositive. V and J are TRBV14 and TRBJ1-1, with D unclear. Specimen: PBMCs. CDR3 nucleotides: TGTGCCAGCAGCGCATACATAGCCACTGAAGCTTTCTTT. Protein: CASSAYIATEAFF.